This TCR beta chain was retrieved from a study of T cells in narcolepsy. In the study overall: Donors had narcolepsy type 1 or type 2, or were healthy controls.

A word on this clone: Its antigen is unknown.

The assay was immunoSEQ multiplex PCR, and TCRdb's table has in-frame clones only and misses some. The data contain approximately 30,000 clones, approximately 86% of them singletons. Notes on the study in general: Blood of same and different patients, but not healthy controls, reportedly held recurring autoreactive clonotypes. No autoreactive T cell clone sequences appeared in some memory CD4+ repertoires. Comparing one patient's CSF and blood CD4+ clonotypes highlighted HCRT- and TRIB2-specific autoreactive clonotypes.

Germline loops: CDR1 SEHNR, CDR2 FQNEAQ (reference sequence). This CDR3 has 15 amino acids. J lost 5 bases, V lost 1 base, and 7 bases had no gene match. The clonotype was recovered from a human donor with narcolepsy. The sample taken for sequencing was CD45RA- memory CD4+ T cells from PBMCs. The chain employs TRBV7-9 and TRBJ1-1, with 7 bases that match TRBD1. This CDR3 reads CASSLGEQGRTEAFF. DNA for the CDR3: TGTGCCAGCAGCTTAGGAGAACAGGGGAGGACTGAAGCTTTCTTT.